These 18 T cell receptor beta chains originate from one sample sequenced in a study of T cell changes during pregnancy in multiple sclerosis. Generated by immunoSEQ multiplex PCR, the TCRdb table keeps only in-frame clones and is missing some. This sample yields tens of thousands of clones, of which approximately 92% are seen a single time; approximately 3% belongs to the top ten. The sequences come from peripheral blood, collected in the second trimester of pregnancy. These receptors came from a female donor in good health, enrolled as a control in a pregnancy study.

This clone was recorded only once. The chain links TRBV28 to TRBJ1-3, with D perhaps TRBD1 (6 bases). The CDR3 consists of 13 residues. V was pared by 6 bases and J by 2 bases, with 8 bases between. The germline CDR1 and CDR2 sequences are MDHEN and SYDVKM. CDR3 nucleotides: TGTGCCAGCAGACAGGGTACTGGAAACACCATATATTTT. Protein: CASRQGTGNTIYF.

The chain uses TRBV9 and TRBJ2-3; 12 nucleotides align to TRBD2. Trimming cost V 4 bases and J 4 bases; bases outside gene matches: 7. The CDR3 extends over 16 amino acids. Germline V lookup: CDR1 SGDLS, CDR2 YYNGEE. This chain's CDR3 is CASSPRLAGESDTQYF. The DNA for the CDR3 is TGTGCCAGCAGCCCTCGACTAGCGGGAGAATCAGATACGCAGTATTTT.

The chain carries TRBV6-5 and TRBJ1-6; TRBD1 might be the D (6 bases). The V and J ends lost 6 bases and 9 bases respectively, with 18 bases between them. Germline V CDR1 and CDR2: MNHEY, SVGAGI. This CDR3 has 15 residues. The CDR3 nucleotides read TGTGCCAGCAGGTCCCTAGGGGGAAGTTTTTCACCCCTCCACTTT. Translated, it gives CASRSLGGSFSPLHF.

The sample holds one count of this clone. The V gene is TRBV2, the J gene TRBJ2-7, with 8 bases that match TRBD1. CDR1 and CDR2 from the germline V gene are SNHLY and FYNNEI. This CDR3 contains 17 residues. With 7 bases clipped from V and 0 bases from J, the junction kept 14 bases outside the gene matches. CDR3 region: CASTEGQGAGSSYEQYF. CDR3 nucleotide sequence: TGTGCCAGCACCGAAGGTCAGGGGGCGGGGAGCTCCTACGAGCAGTACTTC.

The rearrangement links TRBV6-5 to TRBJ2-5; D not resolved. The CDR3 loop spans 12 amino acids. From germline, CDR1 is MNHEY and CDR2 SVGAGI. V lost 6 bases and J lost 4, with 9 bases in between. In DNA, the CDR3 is TGTGCCAGCAGGTCCTCGTCAGAGACCCAGTACTTC. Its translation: CASRSSSETQYF.

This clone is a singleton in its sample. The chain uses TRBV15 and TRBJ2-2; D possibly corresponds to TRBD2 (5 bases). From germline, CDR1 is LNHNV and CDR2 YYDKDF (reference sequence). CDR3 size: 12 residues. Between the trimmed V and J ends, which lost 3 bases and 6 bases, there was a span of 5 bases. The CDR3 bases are TGTGCCACCAGCAGGGACTCCGGGGAGCTGTTTTTT. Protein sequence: CATSRDSGELFF.

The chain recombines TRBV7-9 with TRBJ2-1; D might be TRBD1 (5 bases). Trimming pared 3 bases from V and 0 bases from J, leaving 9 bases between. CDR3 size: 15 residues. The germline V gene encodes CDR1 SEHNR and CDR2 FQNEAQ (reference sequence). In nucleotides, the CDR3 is TGTGCCAGCAGCTTTCGACAGTCCTCCTACAATGAGCAGTTCTTC. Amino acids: CASSFRQSSYNEQFF.

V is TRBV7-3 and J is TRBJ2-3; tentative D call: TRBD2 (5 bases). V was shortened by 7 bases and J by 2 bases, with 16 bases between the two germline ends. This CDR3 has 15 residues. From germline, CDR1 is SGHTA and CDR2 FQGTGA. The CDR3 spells CASTENAGSTDTQYF. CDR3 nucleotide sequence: TGTGCCAGCACCGAAAATGCGGGCTCCACAGATACGCAGTATTTT. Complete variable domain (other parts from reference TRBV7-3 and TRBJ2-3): GAGVSQTPSNKVTEKGKYVELRCDPISGHTALYWYRQSLGQGPEFLIYFQGTGAADDSGLPNDRFFAVRPEGSVSTLKIQRTERGDSAVYLCASTENAGSTDTQYFGPGTRLTVL.

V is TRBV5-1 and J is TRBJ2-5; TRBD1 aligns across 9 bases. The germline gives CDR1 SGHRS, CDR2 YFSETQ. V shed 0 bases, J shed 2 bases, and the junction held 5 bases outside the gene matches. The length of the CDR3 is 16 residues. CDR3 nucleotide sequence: TGCGCCAGCAGCTTGGGACAGGGGGGAGAACAAGAGACCCAGTACTTC. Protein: CASSLGQGGEQETQYF.

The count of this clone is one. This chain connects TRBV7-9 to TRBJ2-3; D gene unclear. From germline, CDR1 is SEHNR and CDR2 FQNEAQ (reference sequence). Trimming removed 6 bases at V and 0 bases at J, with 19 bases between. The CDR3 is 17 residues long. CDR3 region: CASRPPRRSPSTDTQYF. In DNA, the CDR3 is TGTGCCAGCAGACCCCCCCGGAGATCGCCAAGCACAGATACGCAGTATTTT.

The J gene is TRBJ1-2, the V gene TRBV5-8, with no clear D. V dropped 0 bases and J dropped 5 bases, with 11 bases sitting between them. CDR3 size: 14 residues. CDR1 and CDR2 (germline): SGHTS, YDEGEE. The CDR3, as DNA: TGTGCCAGCAGCTTGGGACACGGGAATTATGGCTACACCTTC. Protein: CASSLGHGNYGYTF.

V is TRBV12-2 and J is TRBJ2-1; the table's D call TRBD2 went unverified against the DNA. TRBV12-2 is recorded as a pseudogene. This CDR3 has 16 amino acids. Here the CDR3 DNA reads TGTGCAAGTCGCTTCCCCGGGACTAGCGGGAGCAATGAGCAGTTCTTC. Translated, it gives CASRFPGTSGSNEQFF.

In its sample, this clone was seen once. The CDR3 DNA follows: TGTGCCAGCAGCTCCGGGGTCCAACAAAATCAGCCCCAGCATTTT. Translating gives CASSSGVQQNQPQHF. The gene calls are TRBV5-6 and TRBJ1-5; no definite D call. The V gene lost 3 bases and the J gene lost 4 bases, with 14 bases spanning the gap. The CDR3 runs 15 residues. From germline, CDR1 is SGHDT and CDR2 YYEEEE.

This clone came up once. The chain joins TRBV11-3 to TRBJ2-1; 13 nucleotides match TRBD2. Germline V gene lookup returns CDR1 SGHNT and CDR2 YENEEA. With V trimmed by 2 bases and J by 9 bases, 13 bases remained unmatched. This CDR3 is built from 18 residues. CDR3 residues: CASSLRGWTSGSRSEQFF. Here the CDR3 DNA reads TGTGCCAGCAGCTTACGGGGTTGGACTAGCGGGAGTAGGAGTGAGCAGTTCTTC.

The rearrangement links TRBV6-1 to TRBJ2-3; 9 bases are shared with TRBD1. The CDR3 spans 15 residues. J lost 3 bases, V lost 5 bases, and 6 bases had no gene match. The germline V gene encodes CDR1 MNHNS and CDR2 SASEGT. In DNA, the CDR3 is TGTGCCAGCAGTCAACCCGGACAGGGGACAGATACGCAGTATTTT. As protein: CASSQPGQGTDTQYF.

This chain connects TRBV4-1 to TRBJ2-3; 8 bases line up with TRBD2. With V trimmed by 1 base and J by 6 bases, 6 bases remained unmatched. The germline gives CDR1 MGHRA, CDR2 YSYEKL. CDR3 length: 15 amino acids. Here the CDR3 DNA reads TGCGCCAGCAGCCAAGCGGGACTAGTGGACGATACGCAGTATTTT. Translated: CASSQAGLVDDTQYF.

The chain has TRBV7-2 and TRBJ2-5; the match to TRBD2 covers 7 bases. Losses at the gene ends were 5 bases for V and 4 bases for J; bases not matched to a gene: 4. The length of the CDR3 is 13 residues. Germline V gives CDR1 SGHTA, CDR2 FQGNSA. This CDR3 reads CASSPSGGETQYF. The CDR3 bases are TGTGCCAGCAGCCCATCGGGGGGAGAGACCCAGTACTTC.

The CDR3 DNA sequence: TGTGCCAGCAGCCCCTCAGGCCGGTATGGGGAGGGCGATGAGCAGTTCTTC. Residues: CASSPSGRYGEGDEQFF. V is TRBV13 and J is TRBJ2-1; 7 positions agree with TRBD2. The CDR3 spans 17 residues. J was trimmed by 8 bases and V by 5 bases; bases with no gene match: 18. CDR1 and CDR2 from the germline V gene are PRHDT and FYEKMQ (reference sequence).